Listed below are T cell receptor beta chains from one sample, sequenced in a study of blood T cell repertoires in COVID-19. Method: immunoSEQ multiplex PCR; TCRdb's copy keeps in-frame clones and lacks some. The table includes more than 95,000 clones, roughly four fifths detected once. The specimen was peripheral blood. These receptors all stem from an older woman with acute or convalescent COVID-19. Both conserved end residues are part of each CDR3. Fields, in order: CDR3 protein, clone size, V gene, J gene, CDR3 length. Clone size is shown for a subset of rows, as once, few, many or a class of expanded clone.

CASSERGGGETQYF,-,TRBV6-1,TRBJ2-5,14
CASSGQGSRPQHF,many,TRBV6-5,TRBJ1-5,13
CASSPTAGETQYF,-,TRBV6-2/TRBV6-3,TRBJ2-5,13
CASSQGGLAGASYNEQFF,-,TRBV14,TRBJ2-1,18
CASSDFNDRGGKETQYF,-,TRBV2,TRBJ2-5,17
CASSIDPGGGDLGLEKNNEQFF,-,TRBV19,TRBJ2-1,22
CASSLVVNSNQPQHF,-,TRBV7-2,TRBJ1-5,15
CASRPNTGLSYEQYF,once,TRBV13,TRBJ2-7,15
CASSVEGSQDTQYF,-,TRBV9,TRBJ2-3,14
CASSSSGSSTDTQYF,-,TRBV7-2,TRBJ2-3,15
CASSQSETVVGELFF,-,TRBV23-1,TRBJ2-2,15
CASSGRTSRNEQFF,-,TRBV25-1,TRBJ2-1,14
CASSQAPSGRQTQYF,few,TRBV4-2,TRBJ2-5,15
CASSLPVGAPNTEAFF,-,TRBV4-1,TRBJ1-1,16
CASSEAPEETQYF,-,TRBV19,TRBJ2-5,13
CASSVGEFEKLFF,-,TRBV9,TRBJ1-4,13
CASSKTSGSWSTDTQYF,-,TRBV19,TRBJ2-3,17
CASSRTGNEQFF,-,TRBV5-4,TRBJ2-1,12
CASSDGQGSEQYF,-,TRBV10-1,TRBJ2-7,13
CASSLRPGQASSGANVLTF,-,TRBV19,TRBJ2-6,19
CASSERDTYTEAFF,few,TRBV27,TRBJ1-1,14
CASRNGDYEQYF,-,TRBV6-5,TRBJ2-7,12
CASSSGRERVNEQFF,-,TRBV5-5,TRBJ2-1,15
CASSPAQGYNSPLHF,-,TRBV19,TRBJ1-6,15
CAWSSGTGYGYTF,few,TRBV30,TRBJ1-2,13
CASSWAGRRLEANEQFF,-,TRBV27,TRBJ2-1,17
CASSIGAGRKNEKLFF,once,TRBV19,TRBJ1-4,16
CASSYGRGNTEAFF,-,TRBV6-5,TRBJ1-1,14
CASPERVTVEAFF,few,TRBV27,TRBJ1-1,13
CAWSVPGGQEKLFF,-,TRBV30,TRBJ1-4,14
CASSTMAGGSYEQYF,-,TRBV5-1,TRBJ2-7,15
CASSRLGRVGNTIYF,-,TRBV3-1/TRBV3-2,TRBJ1-3,15
CASRAHQGSRETQYF,few,TRBV6-6,TRBJ2-5,15